This TCR beta chain was profiled in a study of blood T cells in healthy people across ages. The use of a sample-barcoded 5' primer and a J-beta primer mix characterized a second PCR of 7 to 11 cycles. TCRdb ran MiXCR on the 5' RACE reads and lists one entry per CDR3 protein. The sample includes fewer than 1.5 million distinct CDR3 sequences, approximately 38% of them seen just once. About this clonotype: The junction does not match germline at one end; this may be a read error.

CDR1 SQVTM and CDR2 ANQGSEA come from the germline V gene. This CDR3 is built from 16 residues. V gene TRBV29-1 combines with J gene TRBJ1-3; D is unclear. The sample consisted of blood. The clonotype comes from a woman between 18 and 29 years old in good health. The CDR3 region has the DNA TGTAGCGTTGAATCAGTCCCGACTAACTCTGGAAACACCATATATTTT. It translates to CSVESVPTNSGNTIYF.